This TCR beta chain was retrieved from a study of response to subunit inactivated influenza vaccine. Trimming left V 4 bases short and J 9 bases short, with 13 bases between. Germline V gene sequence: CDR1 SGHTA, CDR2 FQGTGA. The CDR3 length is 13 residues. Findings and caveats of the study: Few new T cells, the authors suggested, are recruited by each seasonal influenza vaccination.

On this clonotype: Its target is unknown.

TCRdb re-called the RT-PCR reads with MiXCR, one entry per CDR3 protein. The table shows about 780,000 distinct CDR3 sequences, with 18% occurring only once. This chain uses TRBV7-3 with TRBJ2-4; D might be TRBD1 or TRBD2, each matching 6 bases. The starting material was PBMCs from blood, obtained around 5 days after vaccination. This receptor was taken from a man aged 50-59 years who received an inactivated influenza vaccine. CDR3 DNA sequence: TGTGCCAGCAGCTCCACAGGAGGGGGCATTCAGTACTTC. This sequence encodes CASSSTGGGIQYF.